A single sample gave rise to the 23 T cell receptor beta chains below, sequenced in a study of shared clonotypes between healthy human individuals. Clones were sequenced by immunoSEQ multiplex PCR, and TCRdb holds only the in-frame ones, with some missing. The sample lists over 1.4 million clones, roughly 95% occurring once. What was sequenced was naive CD4+ T cells sorted from blood. Subset indicated: CD45RA+ positively selected. The receptors come from a man aged 25-40 years in good health.

The genes are TRBV21-1 and TRBJ1-1; TRBD1 is taken as the D call from the table, unchecked against the DNA. TRBV21-1 is shown as a pseudogene. CDR3 length equals 18 residues. The CDR3 region is CASSPYGQVLQANTEAFF. The DNA for the CDR3 is TGTGCCAGCAGCCCTTATGGACAGGTCCTTCAGGCAAACACTGAAGCTTTCTTT.

This clone appeared once. The rearrangement joins TRBV7-3 to TRBJ2-3, with 15 bases fitting TRBD2. V lost 1 base, J lost 5 bases, and 10 bases stayed unmatched. The CDR3 sequence is 19 residues long. CDR1 is SGHTA and CDR2 is FQGTGA in the germline V gene. CDR3 DNA sequence: TGTGCCAGCAGCTTAAATCCCCTCGGACTAGCGGGAGGGCGAGATACGCAGTATTTT. It is translated as CASSLNPLGLAGGRDTQYF.

This clone was seen at least ten times. This chain connects TRBV11-1 to TRBJ2-1; TRBD2 might be the D (6 bases). The germline gives CDR1 SGHAT, CDR2 FQDESV (reference sequence). Trimming removed 4 bases at V and 8 bases at J, with 15 bases between. This CDR3 has 14 amino acids. The CDR3 is CASSSGTGSDEQFF. The CDR3 DNA sequence: TGTGCCAGCAGCTCCGGGACTGGTTCGGATGAGCAGTTCTTC.

The rearrangement uses TRBV6-1 and TRBJ2-1; 9 nucleotides line up with TRBD2. The trim removed 2 bases at V and 0 bases at J, leaving 17 bases unmatched. The length of the CDR3 is 21 residues. CDR1 is MNHNS, CDR2 SASEGT, per germline. CDR3 amino acids: CASSERIGGLAGLGSYNEQFF. Here the CDR3 DNA reads TGTGCCAGCAGTGAAAGGATAGGGGGGCTAGCGGGGTTGGGCTCCTACAATGAGCAGTTCTTC.

The chain recombines TRBV6-5 with TRBJ2-7; TRBD2 agrees at 7 bases. J was trimmed by 3 bases and V by 5 bases; bases with no gene match: 10. Germline CDR1 MNHEY, CDR2 SVGAGI. The length of the CDR3 is 15 residues. This CDR3 is CASSKRDYENYEQYF. The CDR3 DNA reads as TGTGCCAGCAGTAAGAGGGACTACGAGAACTACGAGCAGTACTTC.

V and J are TRBV7-2 and TRBJ2-2, with D possibly matching TRBD1 (5 bases). Germline loops: CDR1 SGHTA, CDR2 FQGNSA. The CDR3 loop spans 15 amino acids. Between the trimmed V and J ends, which lost 9 bases and 6 bases, there was a span of 20 bases. DNA of the CDR3: TGTGCCAGTGCTCAGCAGGGTAGCTCAGCCGGGGAGCTGTTTTTT. It codes for CASAQQGSSAGELFF.

The chain uses TRBV10-3 and TRBJ2-1; 7 bases align to TRBD1. The germline gives CDR1 ENHRY, CDR2 SYGVKD. V trimming: 8 bases; J trimming: 0 bases; junction bases outside the gene matches: 10. This CDR3 is built from 16 residues. The CDR3 bases are TGTGCCATCGCGCCCACAGGGGCAATCTCCTACAATGAGCAGTTCTTC. Translated, it gives CAIAPTGAISYNEQFF.

Here the CDR3 DNA reads TGTGCCAGCAGCTGGTTGGGCCGGGGCACCGGGGAGCTGTTTTTT. Encoded protein: CASSWLGRGTGELFF. V gene TRBV7-6 combines with J gene TRBJ2-2, with D perhaps TRBD2 (5 bases). Trimming removed 4 bases from V and 4 bases from J, with 13 bases in between. The CDR3 is 15 amino acids. CDR1 is SGHVS and CDR2 is FNYEAQ in the germline V gene.

This chain links TRBV5-1 with TRBJ2-7, with D perhaps given as TRBD1 or TRBD2 (5 bases each). Trimming stripped 5 bases from V and 4 bases from J, with 16 bases between. CDR1 and CDR2 (germline): SGHRS, YFSETQ. The CDR3 consists of 14 residues. CDR3 sequence (DNA): TGCGCCAGCAGGGAGGATCCGGGGCCTTACGAGCAGTACTTC. It yields the protein CASREDPGPYEQYF.

The chain recombines TRBV5-4 with TRBJ1-1; no clear D. Per germline, CDR1 SGHNT and CDR2 YYREEE (reference sequence). This CDR3 is 13 amino acids long. V was pared by 2 bases and J by 8 bases, with 13 bases between. The CDR3 DNA is TGTGCCAGCAGCTTTAAGGCTCGAAGGGAAGCTTTCTTT. This sequence encodes CASSFKARREAFF.

The CDR3 DNA is TGTGCCACCAGCAGAGATGTAGCGGGGTACAATGAGCAGTTCTTC. As protein: CATSRDVAGYNEQFF. The rearrangement joins TRBV15 to TRBJ2-1; 8 nucleotides line up with TRBD2. The germline V gene encodes CDR1 LNHNV and CDR2 YYDKDF (reference sequence). CDR3 length: 15 amino acids. The junction had 2 bases not matched to a gene; V was cut back by 0 bases and J by 4 bases.

This chain links TRBV15 with TRBJ1-1; D is perhaps TRBD1 (5 bases). Germline V gene data show CDR1 as LNHNV and CDR2 as YYDKDF (reference sequence). The CDR3 runs 16 residues. Deletions cut 1 base from V and 1 base from J, with 13 bases between. The chain's CDR3 is CATSRGSTGWNTEAFF. CDR3 DNA: TGTGCCACCAGCAGAGGGTCCACAGGCTGGAACACTGAAGCTTTCTTT.

The chain is built from TRBV20-1 and TRBJ2-3; D unclear. The CDR3 is 11 residues long. Germline V gene data show CDR1 as DFQATT and CDR2 as SNEGSKA (reference sequence). V was shortened by 4 bases and J by 4 bases, with 6 bases between the two germline ends. DNA of the CDR3: TGCAGTGCTAAGGTGGCAGATACGCAGTATTTT. Residues: CSAKVADTQYF.

The chain is built from TRBV11-2 and TRBJ1-3; D is unresolved. The CDR3 totals 18 residues. Trimming removed 0 bases at V and 2 bases at J, with 17 bases between. CDR1 and CDR2 (germline): SGHAT, FQNNGV. The CDR3 nucleotides read TGTGCCAGCAGCTTAGATAGGATTCCCAGATCACCTGGAAACACCATATATTTT. Translation gives CASSLDRIPRSPGNTIYF.

Of note for this clone: The sample contains more than one DNA sequence encoding this CDR3. The V and J genes are TRBV6-5 and TRBJ1-2; 7 bases match TRBD1. The CDR3 is 13 residues long. The germline V gene encodes CDR1 MNHEY and CDR2 SVGAGI. V trimming: 6 bases; J trimming: 2 bases; junction bases outside the gene matches: 3. The CDR3 reads CASRGTANYGYTF. CDR3 nucleotide sequence: TGTGCCAGCAGAGGGACAGCAAACTATGGCTACACCTTC.

V is TRBV6-9 and J is TRBJ2-7; D might be TRBD2 (7 bases). Germline V CDR1 and CDR2: MNHGY, SVAAGI. The CDR3 is 18 amino acids. V was shortened by 5 bases and J by 2 bases, with 25 bases between the two germline ends. CDR3 sequence: CASSAYPTGGLRTYEQYF. The CDR3 DNA follows: TGTGCCAGCAGTGCCTATCCCACCGGGGGGCTAAGAACCTACGAGCAGTACTTC.

This chain links TRBV2 with TRBJ2-7; 7 nucleotides agree with TRBD2. The V and J ends lost 3 bases and 5 bases, in that order; junction bases with no gene match: 10. Germline loops: CDR1 SNHLY, CDR2 FYNNEI. This CDR3 region has 15 residues. The CDR3 coding sequence is TGTGCCAGCAGTGATCTTGGAGGGAGGGCCCACGAGCAGTACTTC. It yields the protein CASSDLGGRAHEQYF.

This clone was seen once. Mismatch with germline at one junction end may stem from a read error. The chain couples TRBV28 to TRBJ2-7; D unclear. Per germline, CDR1 MDHEN and CDR2 SYDVKM. The CDR3 is 12 amino acids. CDR3 coding DNA: TGTGCCAGCAGTACCTTGAGGTACGGGCAGTACTTC. Residues: CASSTLRYGQYF.

The V gene is TRBV19, the J gene TRBJ1-5; D is perhaps TRBD1 (5 bases). Trimming shortened V by 4 bases and J by 9 bases, and 10 bases separated the two germline ends. Germline V lookup: CDR1 LNHDA, CDR2 SQIVND (reference sequence). The CDR3 length is 12 residues. The CDR3 reads CASSRSGRPQHF. CDR3 in DNA: TGTGCCAGTAGTAGGTCAGGGAGGCCCCAGCATTTT.

This chain's CDR3 is CASSYFDGNTGELFF. The CDR3 coding sequence is TGTGCCAGCAGTTACTTCGACGGCAACACCGGGGAGCTGTTTTTT. This sequence joins TRBV6-5 and TRBJ2-2; D not certain. Germline V gene sequence: CDR1 MNHEY, CDR2 SVGAGI. Trimming took off 1 base at V and 2 bases at J, with 8 bases between the two ends. The CDR3 has 15 residues.

The J gene is TRBJ2-5, the V gene TRBV28; 7 bases line up with TRBD1. The V segment lost 0 bases and the J segment 2 bases; nucleotides outside the gene matches: 6. This CDR3 has 16 residues. Germline V CDR1 and CDR2: MDHEN, SYDVKM. As DNA, the CDR3 is TGTGCCAGCAGTTTATGGCCGGGACAGCTACAAGAGACCCAGTACTTC. Amino acid sequence: CASSLWPGQLQETQYF.

The J gene is TRBJ2-5, the V gene TRBV18; D remains ambiguous. Germline CDR1 reads KGHSH; CDR2 reads LQKENI. Trimming stripped 0 bases from V and 7 bases from J, with 12 bases between. CDR3 size: 14 residues. The CDR3 region has the DNA TGTGCCAGCTCACCACCGGGGATCTCGCCGACCCAGTACTTC. This encodes CASSPPGISPTQYF.

The gene calls are TRBV5-6 and TRBJ1-1; tentative D call: TRBD1 (5 bases). Germline V CDR1 and CDR2: SGHDT, YYEEEE. The CDR3 has 17 residues. Deletions cut 3 bases from V and 3 bases from J, with 21 bases between. CDR3 in DNA: TGTGCCAGCAGCTGGCAGGGCAGAGTCTTTCGTGACACTGAAGCTTTCTTT. As protein: CASSWQGRVFRDTEAFF.